The 30 T cell receptor beta chains given below trace back to one sample, sequenced in a study of blood T cells in healthy people across ages. The authors ran a second PCR of about 7 to 11 cycles using a sample-barcoded 5' primer and a J-beta primer mix. From the 5' RACE reads, TCRdb called clonotypes with MiXCR, one entry per CDR3 protein. The table records fewer than 750,000 distinct CDR3 sequences, roughly half of them present only once. The sample taken for sequencing was blood. The receptors come from a woman older than 75 in good health.

The chain is built from TRBV28 and TRBJ1-1; D might be TRBD1 (5 bases). Looked up from germline, CDR1 is MDHEN and CDR2 is SYDVKM. The CDR3 consists of 14 residues. V was shortened by 1 base and J by 1 base, with 7 bases between the two germline ends. CDR3: CASSLSQGNTEAFF. The CDR3, as DNA: TGTGCCAGCAGTTTATCCCAGGGGAACACTGAAGCTTTCTTT.

This clonotype has just a few counts. This chain joins TRBV20-1 and TRBJ1-1; TRBD1 might be the D (5 bases). This CDR3 is 12 amino acids long. The germline gives CDR1 DFQATT, CDR2 SNEGSKA (reference sequence). V dropped 5 bases and J dropped 5 bases, with 12 bases sitting between them. The CDR3 reads CSALGAGTEAFF. CDR3 coding DNA: TGCAGTGCTCTTGGGGCGGGAACTGAAGCTTTCTTT.

CDR3 sequence reads: CASSLQSGQGSGANVLTF. The CDR3 nucleotides read TGTGCCAGCAGCCTACAAAGTGGACAGGGGTCTGGGGCCAACGTCCTGACTTTC. J is TRBJ2-6 and V is TRBV7-2, with 9 bases identical to TRBD1. Germline V gene sequence: CDR1 SGHTA, CDR2 FQGNSA. CDR3 size: 18 residues. V gave up 5 bases and J gave up 1 base; unmatched junction bases: 9.

Many counts were recorded for this clonotype. The V gene is TRBV7-2, the J gene TRBJ1-2; possibly TRBD1 for D (6 bases). V dropped 5 bases and J dropped 4 bases, with 14 bases sitting between them. The V gene's germline CDR1 is SGHTA and CDR2 FQGNSA. The CDR3 has 14 residues. DNA of the CDR3: TGTGCCAGCAGCCAAGGACAGCTCGGCTATGGCTACACCTTC. Amino acids: CASSQGQLGYGYTF.

This chain connects TRBV4-1 to TRBJ2-1, with D possibly matching TRBD1 (5 bases). CDR1 is MGHRA, CDR2 YSYEKL, per germline. V lost 0 bases and J 10 bases, leaving 10 bases between the germline ends. The CDR3 is made up of 13 amino acids. DNA of the CDR3: TGCGCCAGCAGCCAAGATCAGGGTAGAGAGCAGTTCTTC. Translation gives CASSQDQGREQFF.

The chain is built from TRBV10-3 and TRBJ2-7, with D possibly called TRBD1 or TRBD2 (5 bases each). This CDR3 comprises 15 residues. Germline V CDR1 and CDR2: ENHRY, SYGVKD. V lost 3 bases, J lost 0 bases, and 12 bases lay in between. The CDR3 spells CAISDYGAVSYEQYF. The CDR3 DNA is TGTGCCATCAGTGACTACGGGGCAGTCTCCTACGAGCAGTACTTC.

V usage is TRBV5-1 and J usage is TRBJ1-4; 8 bases are shared with TRBD1. Losses at the gene ends were 3 bases for V and 2 bases for J; bases not matched to a gene: 3. The CDR3 loop spans 15 amino acids. Germline lookup yields CDR1 SGHRS and CDR2 YFSETQ. DNA of the CDR3: TGCGCCAGCAGCTACGGGGACAGGACTAATGAAAAACTGTTTTTT. Its protein is CASSYGDRTNEKLFF.

V is TRBV12-3 or TRBV12-4 and J is TRBJ2-2, with unresolved D. The CDR3 has 13 residues. V lost 6 bases, J lost 6 bases, and 11 bases lay in between. CDR3 nucleotides: TGTGCCAGCAGGTTACTTTTATCCGGGGAGCTGTTTTTT. Translation: CASRLLLSGELFF.

This clonotype came up many times. V and J are TRBV5-1 and TRBJ2-3; D is uncertain. The germline gives CDR1 SGHRS, CDR2 YFSETQ. The V end was cut by 0 bases, the J end by 2 bases, with 7 bases between. The CDR3 length is 14 residues. DNA for the CDR3: TGCGCCAGCAGCTTGGAAAAGGCCACAGATACGCAGTATTTT. Its translation is CASSLEKATDTQYF.

This clonotype was counted a few times. This chain uses TRBV28 with TRBJ1-6; tentative D call: TRBD1 (5 bases). CDR1 MDHEN and CDR2 SYDVKM come from the germline V gene. The CDR3 length is 17 residues. Trimming removed 3 bases from V and 5 bases from J, with 17 bases in between. This CDR3 reads CASSLGGAGLNNSPLHF. The DNA for the CDR3 is TGTGCCAGCAGTTTGGGTGGGGCGGGTCTAAATAATTCACCCCTCCACTTT. The variable domain in full, with the rest retrieved from reference TRBV28 and TRBJ1-6, is DVKVTQSSRYLVKRTGEKVFLECVQDMDHENMFWYRQDPGLGLRLIYFSYDVKMKEKGDIPEGYSVSREKKERFSLILESASTNQTSMYLCASSLGGAGLNNSPLHFGNGTRLTVT.

This clonotype was seen only a few times. V gene TRBV29-1 combines with J gene TRBJ2-5; D remains ambiguous. CDR1 and CDR2 (germline): SQVTM, ANQGSEA. This CDR3 contains 10 residues. Trimming removed 7 bases from V and 1 base from J, with 4 bases in between. The DNA for the CDR3 is TGCAGCGCATTCCAAGAGACCCAGTACTTC. It is translated as CSAFQETQYF.

This clonotype has ten or more counts. The chain is built from TRBV5-1 and TRBJ2-5, with D maybe TRBD2 (5 bases). CDR3 length: 14 residues. CDR1 is SGHRS and CDR2 is YFSETQ in the germline V gene. Trimming cost V 1 base and J 3 bases, with 10 bases left between them. The chain's CDR3 is CASSLQRTEETQYF. CDR3 nucleotide sequence: TGCGCCAGCAGCTTGCAGCGGACCGAAGAGACCCAGTACTTC.

This clonotype came up many times. The chain has TRBV5-6 and TRBJ2-6; possibly TRBD1 or TRBD2 for D (5 bases each). V was clipped by 4 bases and J by 4 bases, with 15 bases between them. Germline V CDR1 and CDR2: SGHDT, YYEEEE. The CDR3 length is 16 residues. The CDR3 sequence: CASSAVRGTGANVLTF. The CDR3 DNA reads TGTGCCAGCAGCGCCGTTCGTGGGACCGGGGCCAACGTCCTGACTTTC.

This clonotype was seen a handful of times. The chain recombines TRBV28 with TRBJ2-3; no definite D call. Germline V gives CDR1 MDHEN, CDR2 SYDVKM. Between the trimmed V and J ends, which lost 6 bases and 1 base, there was a span of 17 bases. This CDR3 spans 16 amino acids. The CDR3 reads CASRNALLGGTDTQYF. In nucleotides, the CDR3 is TGTGCCAGCAGGAACGCCCTTCTGGGCGGCACAGATACGCAGTATTTT.

This clonotype was seen repeatedly, ten times or more. V usage is TRBV28 and J usage is TRBJ2-7; 7 nucleotides agree with TRBD1. The germline V gene has CDR1 MDHEN and CDR2 SYDVKM. This CDR3 spans 14 amino acids. J was trimmed by 0 bases and V by 5 bases; bases with no gene match: 4. CDR3 in amino acids: CASSVTGSSYEQYF. The CDR3 DNA is TGTGCCAGCAGTGTGACAGGGAGCTCCTACGAGCAGTACTTC.

In this sample, this clonotype turned up many times. The CDR3 region is CASSPPKGLLLDEQFF. Written as DNA, the CDR3 is TGCGCCAGCAGCCCGCCTAAGGGACTCCTTTTGGATGAGCAGTTCTTC. This chain connects TRBV5-1 to TRBJ2-1, with TRBD2 as a possible D gene (6 bases). V was clipped by 4 bases and J by 8 bases, with 22 bases between them. Per the germline V gene, CDR1 is SGHRS and CDR2 is YFSETQ. The CDR3 runs to 16 residues.

J is TRBJ2-3 and V is TRBV9; 7 bases fit TRBD2. The length of the CDR3 is 15 residues. Germline trimming cut 0 bases from V and 2 bases from J; bases unmatched to any gene: 3. Per germline, CDR1 SGDLS and CDR2 YYNGEE. CDR3 nucleotides: TGTGCCAGCAGCGTAGGGGGGGGGACCACAGATACGCAGTATTTT. Translating gives CASSVGGGTTDTQYF.

This rearrangement joins TRBV7-2 to TRBJ2-3, with 7 bases that match TRBD2. This CDR3 contains 15 residues. J gave up 1 base and V 8 bases, and 9 bases lay outside the gene matches. The germline CDR1 and CDR2 sequences are SGHTA and FQGNSA. The CDR3 sequence: CASVWGGRGTDTQYF. DNA of the CDR3: TGTGCCAGCGTGTGGGGCGGGAGAGGCACAGATACGCAGTATTTT.

This clonotype has at least ten counts. At one boundary the junction diverges from the germline segment, which might be a read error. This chain connects TRBV4-3 to TRBJ2-1; a weak D match, TRBD1 (5 bases). This CDR3 has 15 amino acids. Germline CDR1 reads LGHNA; CDR2 reads YSLEER. The CDR3 loop is CASSQGGGPYNEQFF. The DNA for the CDR3 is TGTGCCAGCAGCCAGGGTGGCGGACCATACAATGAGCAGTTCTTC.

V and J are TRBV28 and TRBJ1-5; TRBD1 might be the D (5 bases). Trimming shortened V by 6 bases and J by 6 bases, and 12 bases separated the two germline ends. The CDR3 has 13 amino acids. Germline-derived CDR1 and CDR2 are MDHEN and SYDVKM. The CDR3 nucleotides are TGTGCCAGCAGACCGCCCGGGGGTCAGCCCCAGCATTTT. Translated, it gives CASRPPGGQPQHF.

This clonotype was counted many times. The gene calls are TRBV20-1 and TRBJ2-3; D gene unclear. The CDR3 sequence is 13 residues long. Trimming removed 5 bases from V and 3 bases from J, with 12 bases in between. Germline V gene lookup returns CDR1 DFQATT and CDR2 SNEGSKA (reference sequence). CDR3 DNA sequence: TGCAGTGCTTTCCCTGTAGGAACAGATACGCAGTATTTT. The encoded protein is CSAFPVGTDTQYF.

This sequence joins TRBV5-1 and TRBJ2-7, with TRBD2 identical over 7 bases. Germline lookup yields CDR1 SGHRS and CDR2 YFSETQ. The V and J ends lost 0 bases and 6 bases, in that order; junction bases with no gene match: 6. There are 14 residues in the CDR3. In DNA form, the CDR3 reads TGCGCCAGCAGCTTGGGCGCTAGCGGCGGCGAGCAGTACTTC. It is translated as CASSLGASGGEQYF.

This clonotype was picked up a small number of times. Here the CDR3 reads CASSPTGTGSSYEQYF. As DNA, the CDR3 is TGTGCCAGCAGTCCGACCGGGACAGGTAGCTCCTACGAGCAGTACTTC. V gene TRBV7-8 combines with J gene TRBJ2-7, with 8 bases identical to TRBD1. V was pared by 6 bases and J by 0 bases, with 10 bases of the junction left unmatched. This CDR3 has 16 amino acids. The germline V gene encodes CDR1 SGHVS and CDR2 FQNEAQ.

CDR3 sequence: CASSSYRDRDAWQYF. The DNA for the CDR3 is TGTGCCAGCAGCTCATACCGGGACAGGGACGCTTGGCAGTACTTC. J is TRBJ2-4 and V is TRBV11-2; 9 bases fit TRBD1. This CDR3 has 15 amino acids. V lost 4 bases to trimming and J lost 13 bases; unmatched junction nucleotides: 14. From germline, CDR1 is SGHAT and CDR2 FQNNGV. The complete variable domain, with remaining parts taken from reference TRBV11-2 and TRBJ2-4, reads EAGVAQSPRYKIIEKRQSVAFWCNPISGHATLYWYQQILGQGPKLLIQFQNNGVVDDSQLPKDRFSAERLKGVDSTLKIQPAKLEDSAVYLCASSSYRDRDAWQYFGAGTRLSVL.

This clonotype was found many times. J is TRBJ1-5 and V is TRBV20-1, with TRBD1 matching over 7 bases. CDR3 length: 15 amino acids. Germline V gives CDR1 DFQATT, CDR2 SNEGSKA (reference sequence). The junction had 6 bases not matched to a gene; V was cut back by 3 bases and J by 1 base. CDR3 in amino acids: CSASIQGLSNQPQHF. CDR3 sequence (DNA): TGCAGTGCTAGCATACAGGGGCTAAGCAATCAGCCCCAGCATTTT.

This chain links TRBV10-3 with TRBJ1-2; unclear D gene. V was cut by 11 bases and J by 2 bases, with 24 bases left in between. The CDR3 loop spans 16 amino acids. From germline, CDR1 is ENHRY and CDR2 SYGVKD. The CDR3 region is CAACPPPDHTNYGYTF. The CDR3 nucleotides read TGTGCCGCCTGTCCGCCGCCCGACCACACCAACTATGGCTACACCTTC.

This clonotype was recorded at least ten times. The chain recombines TRBV28 with TRBJ2-1; 12 bases are shared with TRBD2. Germline V CDR1 and CDR2: MDHEN, SYDVKM. This CDR3 region has 17 residues. V dropped 0 bases and J dropped 5; count of bases not matched to a gene: 5. The CDR3 nucleotides read TGTGCCAGCAGTTTATGGGCTAGCGGGGGGGCCAACAATGAGCAGTTCTTC. It translates to CASSLWASGGANNEQFF.

This clonotype was recorded a few times. This chain connects TRBV28 to TRBJ1-2; TRBD1 matches at 8 bases. The CDR3 spans 15 residues. From germline, CDR1 is MDHEN and CDR2 SYDVKM. The ends lost 5 bases at V and 4 bases at J; junction bases unmatched: 9. CDR3 residues: CASSVGTGTGYGYTF. CDR3 in DNA: TGTGCCAGCAGTGTTGGAACCGGGACAGGCTATGGCTACACCTTC.

At least ten counts were recorded for this clonotype. The rearrangement uses TRBV20-1 and TRBJ2-4; D gene ambiguous. The CDR3 has 11 residues. Germline CDR1 reads DFQATT; CDR2 reads SNEGSKA (reference sequence). Trimming shortened V by 7 bases and J by 0 bases, and 4 bases separated the two germline ends. CDR3 in DNA: TGCAGTGTGCTAGCCAAAAACATTCAGTACTTC. Its protein product is CSVLAKNIQYF.

The rearrangement joins TRBV27 to TRBJ1-1; 7 positions match TRBD1. Germline V gives CDR1 MNHEY, CDR2 SMNVEV (reference sequence). The V segment lost 5 bases and the J segment 0 bases; nucleotides outside the gene matches: 6. CDR3 length: 15 residues. The CDR3 DNA is TGTGCCAGCAGTGAACACAGGGGAATGAACACTGAAGCTTTCTTT. Its protein is CASSEHRGMNTEAFF.